These T cell receptor beta chains were read from a single sample in a study of PD-L1 blockade in urothelial cancer. Using immunoSEQ multiplex PCR, the repertoire was profiled, and TCRdb retains in-frame clones only, with some absent. This table has roughly 41,000 clones, under 90% appearing once. The specimen comprised PBMCs, sampled around atezolizumab (anti-PD-L1) treatment. The receptors were sampled from a man in his sixties with urothelial cancer. Both conserved end residues are part of each CDR3. The order of the fields is clone size, V gene, D gene, J gene, CDR3 DNA, CDR3 protein. D genes are given only for firm matches. Expanded clones get a size class; other rows say once, few or many, or leave the size out.

size: NA
V: TRBV6-5
D: NA
J: TRBJ1-6
DNA: TGTGCCAGCAGTTACTCGGGGGGGAAAGGATCACCCCTCCACTTT
CDR3: CASSYSGGKGSPLHF

size: NA
V: TRBV7-2
D: NA
J: TRBJ2-3
DNA: TGTGCCAGCAGCTGGGCCCCTTTCGAACGGACAGATACGCAGTATTTT
CDR3: CASSWAPFERTDTQYF

size: NA
V: TRBV7-3
D: NA
J: TRBJ2-1
DNA: TGTGCCAGCAGCCTCACCCGGGGGAATGAGCAGTTCTTC
CDR3: CASSLTRGNEQFF

size: NA
V: TRBV11-2
D: NA
J: TRBJ1-6
DNA: TGTGCCAGCAGCTTAGGTACTGGCAGGGGTTATTCACCCCTCCACTTT
CDR3: CASSLGTGRGYSPLHF

size: NA
V: TRBV7-2
D: NA
J: TRBJ1-1
DNA: TGTGCCAGCAGCTTAGACCGGGACATAGCTTTCTTT
CDR3: CASSLDRDIAFF

size: NA
V: TRBV9
D: TRBD2
J: TRBJ2-3
DNA: TGTGCCAGCAGCGAGCGGGACTCCTCCTCCGGAGATACGCAGTATTTT
CDR3: CASSERDSSSGDTQYF

size: few
V: TRBV28
D: TRBD1
J: TRBJ1-3
DNA: TGTGCCAGCAGTTTATCCGGGACAGCTGGAAACACCATATATTTT
CDR3: CASSLSGTAGNTIYF

size: NA
V: TRBV2
D: TRBD1
J: TRBJ1-2
DNA: TGTGCCAGCAGACCAGGACAGGGTGAATACTATGGCTACACCTTC
CDR3: CASRPGQGEYYGYTF

size: NA
V: TRBV6-1
D: NA
J: TRBJ2-7
DNA: TGTGCCAGCAGTGGACAGACAGGTCCTTACTCCTACGAGCAGTACTTC
CDR3: CASSGQTGPYSYEQYF

size: NA
V: TRBV5-8
D: TRBD1
J: TRBJ2-5
DNA: TGTGCCAGCAGCACCGGGACAGGGGCGGGAGAGACCCAGTACTTC
CDR3: CASSTGTGAGETQYF

size: NA
V: TRBV11-2
D: NA
J: TRBJ1-4
DNA: TGTGCCAGCAGCTTAGAGAGGCGCCGGGGTGAAAAACTGTTTTTT
CDR3: CASSLERRRGEKLFF

size: NA
V: TRBV28
D: TRBD2
J: TRBJ2-7
DNA: TGTGCCAGCAGTTCGGTAGCGGGGGAATCCTACGAGCAGTACTTC
CDR3: CASSSVAGESYEQYF

size: NA
V: TRBV5-4
D: NA
J: TRBJ2-5
DNA: TGTGCCAGCAGCTTGACTCTAGCGGAGACCCAGTACTTC
CDR3: CASSLTLAETQYF

size: NA
V: TRBV9
D: NA
J: TRBJ2-3
DNA: TGTGCCAGCAGCCCAACAGAGCATCCAGATACGCAGTATTTT
CDR3: CASSPTEHPDTQYF

size: NA
V: TRBV11-2
D: NA
J: TRBJ1-4
DNA: TGTGCCAGCAGCTTAGAGGGGGGGGAAAAACTGTTTTTT
CDR3: CASSLEGGEKLFF

size: NA
V: TRBV19
D: NA
J: TRBJ2-3
DNA: TGTGCCAGTAGTATATGGGGCGGTAGCACAGATACGCAGTATTTT
CDR3: CASSIWGGSTDTQYF

size: once
V: TRBV27
D: NA
J: TRBJ1-2
DNA: TGTGCCAGCAGTTTATCGGGAACCGAGGGACTCGTCTATGGCTACACCTTC
CDR3: CASSLSGTEGLVYGYTF

size: NA
V: TRBV15
D: TRBD2
J: TRBJ2-7
DNA: TGTGCCACCAGCGGTAGCGGGAGCTCCTACGAGCAGTACTTC
CDR3: CATSGSGSSYEQYF

size: NA
V: TRBV19
D: TRBD1
J: TRBJ2-3
DNA: TGTGCCAGTAGTATCAAGGGGGCGAACACAGATACGCAGTATTTT
CDR3: CASSIKGANTDTQYF

size: NA
V: TRBV19
D: TRBD1
J: TRBJ2-7
DNA: TGTGCCAGTAGTCGACGGCCCGGGACAGGGTCCCCAGACGAGCAGTACTTC
CDR3: CASSRRPGTGSPDEQYF

size: NA
V: TRBV11-1
D: NA
J: TRBJ2-5
DNA: TGTGCCAGCAGCAACGACAGAAGGCAGTACTTC
CDR3: CASSNDRRQYF

size: NA
V: TRBV6-1
D: TRBD2
J: TRBJ2-3
DNA: TGTGCCAGCAGTGCCTCTAGCGGGGGGGCCGGGGCAACAGATACGCAGTATTTT
CDR3: CASSASSGGAGATDTQYF

size: NA
V: TRBV15
D: NA
J: TRBJ1-2
DNA: TGTGCCACCAGCAGTCCGATGGGCGGCTACACCTTC
CDR3: CATSSPMGGYTF

size: NA
V: TRBV28
D: NA
J: TRBJ1-6
DNA: TGTGCCAGCAGTTTCCGAGGGAAGGGTAATTCACCCCTCCACTTT
CDR3: CASSFRGKGNSPLHF

size: NA
V: TRBV6-5
D: TRBD2
J: TRBJ2-7
DNA: TGTGCCAGCAGTGCGGGGGGTTACGAGCAGTACTTC
CDR3: CASSAGGYEQYF

size: NA
V: TRBV19
D: NA
J: TRBJ2-3
DNA: TGTGCCAGTAGTCTAGGGCAGACAAACACAGATACGCAGTATTTT
CDR3: CASSLGQTNTDTQYF

size: NA
V: TRBV6-1
D: NA
J: TRBJ2-3
DNA: TGTGCCAGCAGGCCAGGGATAGGGGTGGCAGATACGCAGTATTTT
CDR3: CASRPGIGVADTQYF

size: few
V: TRBV6-1
D: TRBD1
J: TRBJ2-3
DNA: TGTGCCAGCAGTGCGACAGGGGGTTCAGATACGCAGTATTTT
CDR3: CASSATGGSDTQYF

size: NA
V: TRBV5-4
D: NA
J: TRBJ1-1
DNA: TGTGCCAGCAGCTTGGCTAGGGGGGGGAACACTGAAGCTTTCTTT
CDR3: CASSLARGGNTEAFF

size: NA
V: TRBV11-1
D: NA
J: TRBJ1-5
DNA: TGTGCCAGCAGCTTAGATTCGGGAAGGCCCCAGCATTTT
CDR3: CASSLDSGRPQHF

size: NA
V: TRBV25-1
D: NA
J: TRBJ1-1
DNA: TGTGCCAGCCCCCGGGGAGGGGAAGAGTTAGCTGAAGCTTTCTTT
CDR3: CASPRGGEELAEAFF

size: NA
V: TRBV6-1
D: TRBD2
J: TRBJ2-3
DNA: TGTGCCAGCAGTGAAGGGCTAGCGGAGAGGACAGATACGCAGTATTTT
CDR3: CASSEGLAERTDTQYF

size: few
V: TRBV5-6
D: NA
J: TRBJ1-6
DNA: TGTGCCAGCTTGGGGAGGGAAGGGTCACCCCTCCACTTT
CDR3: CASLGREGSPLHF

size: NA
V: TRBV5-1
D: NA
J: TRBJ2-1
DNA: TGCGCCAGCAGCTTGGCCCTAGAGGTGGGTAATGAGCAGTTCTTC
CDR3: CASSLALEVGNEQFF

size: NA
V: TRBV11-2
D: NA
J: TRBJ1-4
DNA: TGTGCCAGCAGCTTGAACAGGATAAGTGAAAAACTGTTTTTT
CDR3: CASSLNRISEKLFF

size: once
V: TRBV5-5
D: NA
J: TRBJ1-2
DNA: TGTGCCAGCAGTATGGCGGGCGGGTATGGCTACACCTTC
CDR3: CASSMAGGYGYTF

size: once
V: TRBV9
D: NA
J: TRBJ2-7
DNA: TGTGCCAGCAGCGTCTTCGGCGCGGGCTACGAGCAGTACTTC
CDR3: CASSVFGAGYEQYF

size: NA
V: TRBV27
D: NA
J: TRBJ2-7
DNA: TGTGCCAGCAGTTGGGAGAGTGGGTACGAGCAGTACTTC
CDR3: CASSWESGYEQYF

size: NA
V: TRBV5-1
D: TRBD1
J: TRBJ2-6
DNA: TGCGCCAGCAGCTTGGAACCAGATTCGGACAGGGCCCCTGGGGCCAACGTCCTGACTTTC
CDR3: CASSLEPDSDRAPGANVLTF

size: NA
V: TRBV29-1
D: TRBD1
J: TRBJ2-1
DNA: TGCAGCGTTGAAGTAGGACAGGGGCTCGGTGAGCAGTTCTTC
CDR3: CSVEVGQGLGEQFF

size: NA
V: TRBV6-1
D: TRBD1
J: TRBJ1-4
DNA: TGTGCCAGCAGAACTCCGGGACAGGGGGAAAAACTGTTTTTT
CDR3: CASRTPGQGEKLFF

size: NA
V: TRBV6-5
D: NA
J: TRBJ2-7
DNA: TGTGCCAGCAGTTATAAAGAGGGTCCCTACGAGCAGTACTTC
CDR3: CASSYKEGPYEQYF

size: NA
V: TRBV27
D: NA
J: TRBJ2-7
DNA: TGTGCCAGCAGTTTACCGGGACTTGCCTACGAGCAGTACTTC
CDR3: CASSLPGLAYEQYF

size: NA
V: TRBV27
D: NA
J: TRBJ2-5
DNA: TGTGCCAGCAGTTTAGGCAGGGGTGAGACCCAGTACTTC
CDR3: CASSLGRGETQYF

size: NA
V: TRBV7-2
D: TRBD1
J: TRBJ1-2
DNA: TGTGCCAGCAGCCCCGTAGGGACAGGGGCTAGGTATGGCTACACCTTC
CDR3: CASSPVGTGARYGYTF

size: NA
V: TRBV27
D: NA
J: TRBJ2-1
DNA: TGTGCCAGCAGTGGAGGGGGGGCGGGTGAGCAGTTCTTC
CDR3: CASSGGGAGEQFF

size: NA
V: TRBV5-1
D: NA
J: TRBJ1-5
DNA: TGCGCCAGCAGCGAACGAGACAGGAATCAGCCCCAGCATTTT
CDR3: CASSERDRNQPQHF

size: NA
V: TRBV7-6
D: TRBD1
J: TRBJ2-5
DNA: TGTGCCAGCAGCCCCCCCCGGGACAGGGGATTGGAGACCCAGTACTTC
CDR3: CASSPPRDRGLETQYF

size: NA
V: TRBV7-9
D: TRBD1
J: TRBJ2-2
DNA: TGTGCCAGCAGCTGGCCGGGACAGGGGAACACCGGGGAGCTGTTTTTT
CDR3: CASSWPGQGNTGELFF

size: few
V: TRBV7-8
D: TRBD1
J: TRBJ1-2
DNA: TGTGCCAGCAGCTTAGGGTCGGAAGGGGGCGCGGAAAGTTGCACCTTC
CDR3: CASSLGSEGGAESCTF